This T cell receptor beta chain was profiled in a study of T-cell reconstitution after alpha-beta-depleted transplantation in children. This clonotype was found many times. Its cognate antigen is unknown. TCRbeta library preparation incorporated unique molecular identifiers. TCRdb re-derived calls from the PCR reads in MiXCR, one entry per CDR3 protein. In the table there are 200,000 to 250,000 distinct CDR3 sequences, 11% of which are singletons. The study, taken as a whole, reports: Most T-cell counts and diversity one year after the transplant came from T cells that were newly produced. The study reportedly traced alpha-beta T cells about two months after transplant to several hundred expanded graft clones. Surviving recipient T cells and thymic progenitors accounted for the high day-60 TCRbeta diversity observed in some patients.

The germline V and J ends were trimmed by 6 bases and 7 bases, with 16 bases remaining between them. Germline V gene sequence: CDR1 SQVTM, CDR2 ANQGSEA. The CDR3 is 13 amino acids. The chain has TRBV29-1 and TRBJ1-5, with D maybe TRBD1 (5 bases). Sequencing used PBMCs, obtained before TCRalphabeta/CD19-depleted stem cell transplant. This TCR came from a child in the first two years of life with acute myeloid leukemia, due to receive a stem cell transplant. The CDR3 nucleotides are TGCAGCGTAATACAGGAGGCGGAACAGCCCCAGCATTTT. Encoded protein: CSVIQEAEQPQHF.